Below, 32 T cell receptor beta chains from the same sample are listed, as sequenced in a study of cytomegalovirus exposure and HLA in healthy donors. 13 Jbeta primers and 60 Vbeta primers were used for the PCR. Measured with immunoSEQ multiplex PCR; TCRdb has only the in-frame clones, and not every one. The sample has 180,000 or so clones, 76% seen once. The sample consisted of PBMCs. The receptors derive from a man between 18 and 35 years old in good health and CMV-seronegative.

This clone showed up just a few times. CDR3 sequence: CATSRDRVGTGELFF. The CDR3 nucleotides read TGTGCCACCAGCAGAGACAGGGTGGGCACCGGGGAGCTGTTTTTT. V and J are TRBV15 and TRBJ2-2; perhaps TRBD1 as D (5 bases). In germline, CDR1 is LNHNV, CDR2 YYDKDF (reference sequence). V was pared by 0 bases and J by 4 bases, with 9 bases between. The CDR3 length is 15 residues.

The V and J genes are TRBV19 and TRBJ2-4, with D perhaps matching TRBD1 (6 bases). V lost 6 bases to trimming and J lost 7 bases, with 16 bases between them. Germline values: CDR1 LNHDA, CDR2 SQIVND (reference sequence). The length of the CDR3 is 14 residues. The CDR3 loop reads CASSSQGTGNIQYF. In nucleotides, the CDR3 is TGTGCCAGTAGCTCCCAGGGTACAGGGAACATTCAGTACTTC.

To note about this clone: The junction differs from germline at one of its ends, possibly a read error. V is TRBV6-6 and J is TRBJ1-2; tentatively, D is TRBD1 (5 bases). Germline V gene sequence: CDR1 MNHNY, CDR2 SVGAGI (reference sequence). The CDR3 is 11 residues long. The chain's CDR3 is CASSLRGNHGF. DNA for the CDR3: TGTGCCAGCAGTTTAAGGGGCAACCATGGCTTC.

The V and J genes are TRBV28 and TRBJ1-5, with D maybe TRBD1 (5 bases). Trimming took off 6 bases at V and 3 bases at J, with 24 bases between the two ends. The length of the CDR3 is 18 residues. The germline CDR1 and CDR2 sequences are MDHEN and SYDVKM. Here the CDR3 DNA reads TGTGCCAGCAGAACCGAATGGGGGGGGAGGAGGATCAATCAGCCCCAGCATTTT. Translating it yields CASRTEWGGRRINQPQHF.

The rearrangement links TRBV4-1 to TRBJ1-1; 10 bases map to TRBD1. CDR3 length equals 15 residues. Germline V CDR1 and CDR2: MGHRA, YSYEKL. With 4 bases clipped from V and 5 bases from J, the junction kept 7 bases outside the gene matches. The CDR3 nucleotides read TGCGCCAGCAGCCCACTCGGACAGGGGGGGACTGAAGCTTTCTTT. Encoded protein: CASSPLGQGGTEAFF.

As DNA, the CDR3 is TGTGCCAGCAGCCCCGGTCCGGCAGGATACTACGAGCAGTACTTC. This translates into CASSPGPAGYYEQYF. The chain joins TRBV6-1 to TRBJ2-7; no clear D. The CDR3 is 15 amino acids. The V gene lost 6 bases and the J gene lost 3 bases, with 18 bases spanning the gap. Germline V CDR1 and CDR2: MNHNS, SASEGT.

The V and J genes are TRBV25-1 and TRBJ2-2; 16 positions match TRBD2. V was clipped by 7 bases and J by 4 bases; unmatched bases: 9. Per the germline V gene, CDR1 is MGHDK and CDR2 is SYGVNS. This CDR3 is built from 18 residues. CDR3 bases: TGTGCCAGCAAAAGACTGGGACTAGCGGGAGGGGGCACCGGGGAGCTGTTTTTT. Its translation: CASKRLGLAGGGTGELFF.

This clone was picked up a small number of times. CDR3 in DNA: TGTGCCAGCAGTCCTGACAGGGAAGGTGGCTACACCTTC. Residues: CASSPDREGGYTF. The J gene is TRBJ1-2, the V gene TRBV7-3; 7 nucleotides match TRBD1. The CDR3 length is 13 residues. From germline, CDR1 is SGHTA and CDR2 FQGTGA. V was pared by 6 bases and J by 7 bases, with 8 bases of the junction left unmatched.

The V and J genes are TRBV14 and TRBJ1-4; D not certain. The V and J ends lost 4 bases and 8 bases respectively, with 11 bases between them. The CDR3 contains 13 residues. Germline V CDR1 and CDR2: SGHDN, FVKESK. In nucleotides, the CDR3 is TGTGCCAGCAGCCGTGTAGCTAGGGAAAAACTGTTTTTT. Protein: CASSRVAREKLFF.

The chain couples TRBV5-1 to TRBJ2-7; D possibly corresponds to TRBD1 (7 bases). CDR3 size: 15 residues. Trimming shortened V by 1 base and J by 9 bases, and 20 bases separated the two germline ends. The V gene's germline CDR1 is SGHRS and CDR2 YFSETQ. CDR3 sequence: CASSLRGATGEAQYF. The CDR3 region has the DNA TGCGCCAGCAGCTTGCGAGGGGCCACAGGGGAGGCGCAGTACTTC.

This rearrangement joins TRBV18 to TRBJ2-7; 14 nucleotides line up with TRBD2. This CDR3 is 16 amino acids long. Germline CDR1 KGHSH, CDR2 LQKENI. After removal of 3 bases from V and 9 bases from J, the junction contained 10 bases not matched to a gene. The CDR3 spells CASSPGPGTSGSVQYF. DNA for the CDR3: TGTGCCAGCTCACCTGGACCCGGGACTAGCGGGAGCGTGCAGTACTTC. Together with reference TRBV18 and TRBJ2-7, the CDR3 gives the full variable domain: NAGVMQNPRHLVRRRGQEARLRCSPMKGHSHVYWYRQLPEEGLKFMVYLQKENIIDESGMPKERFSAEFPKEGPSILRIQQVVRGDSAAYFCASSPGPGTSGSVQYFGPGTRLTVT.

V usage is TRBV27 and J usage is TRBJ1-6; the D gene is possibly TRBD1 (6 bases). This CDR3 comprises 16 residues. V was shortened by 5 bases and J by 5 bases, with 16 bases between the two germline ends. Germline V CDR1 and CDR2: MNHEY, SMNVEV (reference sequence). Here the CDR3 DNA reads TGTGCCAGCAGTCGGAGGTGGACAGCAAATAATTCACCCCTCCACTTT. Protein sequence: CASSRRWTANNSPLHF.

This chain links TRBV7-8 with TRBJ2-3; 9 bases align to TRBD2. CDR3 length equals 17 residues. Germline trimming cut 2 bases from V and 1 base from J; bases unmatched to any gene: 7. CDR1 is SGHVS, CDR2 FQNEAQ, per germline. In nucleotides, the CDR3 is TGTGCCAGCAGCTTAAGGCGGGGGGGCCACGGCACAGATACGCAGTATTTT. The encoded protein is CASSLRRGGHGTDTQYF.

Here the CDR3 DNA reads TGTGCCAGCAGCCTTTCAGATACGCAGTATTTT. It yields the protein CASSLSDTQYF. The chain is built from TRBV25-1 and TRBJ2-3, with D unresolved. The V and J ends lost 6 bases and 4 bases respectively, with 5 bases between them. The CDR3 sequence is 11 residues long. CDR1 is MGHDK and CDR2 is SYGVNS in the germline V gene.

The rearrangement joins TRBV6-1 to TRBJ2-3; TRBD1 agrees at 7 bases. Germline values: CDR1 MNHNS, CDR2 SASEGT. V gave up 3 bases and J gave up 5 bases; unmatched junction bases: 2. The length of the CDR3 is 13 residues. Here the CDR3 reads CASSETGRDTQYF. DNA of the CDR3: TGTGCCAGCAGTGAGACAGGGAGAGATACGCAGTATTTT.

CDR3 loop: CASSQDFGTGLIGRYEQYF. The CDR3 DNA follows: TGCGCCAGCAGCCAAGATTTCGGGACAGGGCTTATTGGGAGGTACGAGCAGTACTTC. The chain uses TRBV4-1 and TRBJ2-7; 9 bases are a match to TRBD1. This CDR3 contains 19 residues. Germline V CDR1 and CDR2: MGHRA, YSYEKL. V gave up 0 bases and J gave up 4 bases; unmatched junction bases: 16.

The chain joins TRBV6-5 to TRBJ1-1; possibly TRBD1 for D (6 bases). The V end lost 6 bases, the J end lost 6 bases, and 11 bases lay between the germline ends. This CDR3 comprises 12 residues. CDR1 is MNHEY, CDR2 SVGAGI, per germline. The CDR3 bases are TGTGCCAGCAGCAGACAGGACGCTGAAGCTTTCTTT. Its protein product is CASSRQDAEAFF.

This CDR3 reads CASSLGPQRGGHEQFF. The CDR3 nucleotides read TGTGCCAGCAGCTTAGGCCCCCAGCGGGGGGGCCATGAGCAGTTCTTC. The chain joins TRBV7-3 to TRBJ2-1; TRBD2 agrees at 10 bases. This CDR3 has 16 residues. Per the germline V gene, CDR1 is SGHTA and CDR2 is FQGTGA. Losses at the gene ends were 2 bases for V and 8 bases for J; bases not matched to a gene: 9.

The chain employs TRBV5-1 and TRBJ2-1, with 15 bases aligning to TRBD2. This CDR3 is 19 amino acids long. The germline V gene has CDR1 SGHRS and CDR2 YFSETQ. V lost 3 bases, J lost 0 bases, and 7 bases stayed unmatched. CDR3 bases: TGCGCCAGCAGCTCGGGACTAGCGGGGGGACCCTACTCCTACAATGAGCAGTTCTTC. It is translated as CASSSGLAGGPYSYNEQFF.

The chain carries TRBV7-6 and TRBJ1-5; 8 positions agree with TRBD1. The CDR3 is made up of 17 amino acids. The germline CDR1 and CDR2 sequences are SGHVS and FNYEAQ. V shed 4 bases, J shed 3 bases, and the junction held 11 bases outside the gene matches. The CDR3 DNA is TGTGCCAGCAGCTCGCGGACAGGGATTGGTGACAATCAGCCCCAGCATTTT. Encoded protein: CASSSRTGIGDNQPQHF.

The table lists this clone with a count of one. The chain has TRBV13 and TRBJ2-2, with 7 bases lining up with TRBD2. The CDR3 loop spans 15 amino acids. Germline V gene sequence: CDR1 PRHDT, CDR2 FYEKMQ (reference sequence). V shed 3 bases and J 5 bases; nucleotides not matched to a gene: 6. The CDR3 nucleotides read TGTGCCAGCAGCTTGATTAAGGGAGGGACCGGGGAGCTGTTTTTT. This gives the protein CASSLIKGGTGELFF.

V gene TRBV5-4 combines with J gene TRBJ1-1, with D maybe TRBD1 (6 bases). Trimming removed 4 bases from V and 4 bases from J, with 17 bases in between. The germline V gene encodes CDR1 SGHNT and CDR2 YYREEE (reference sequence). This CDR3 region has 15 residues. The CDR3 DNA reads as TGTGCCAGCAGCCTCGGGACCGTCAGGGGCACTGAAGCTTTCTTT. Encoded protein: CASSLGTVRGTEAFF.

This chain uses TRBV27 with TRBJ2-3; no clear D gene. The CDR3 length is 16 residues. The V end lost 2 bases, the J end lost 1 base, and 13 bases lay between the germline ends. Per germline, CDR1 MNHEY and CDR2 SMNVEV (reference sequence). CDR3 nucleotides: TGTGCCAGCAGTTTACAGGCAGACCTGGGCACAGATACGCAGTATTTT. Protein product: CASSLQADLGTDTQYF.

The chain combines TRBV19 with TRBJ1-3, with D perhaps matching TRBD1 (6 bases). V gave up 9 bases and J gave up 5 bases, with 17 bases separating them. Germline CDR1 and CDR2: LNHDA and SQIVND (reference sequence). The length of the CDR3 is 14 residues. The CDR3 spells CASKRTEGRNTIYF. The CDR3 DNA is TGTGCCAGCAAAAGGACAGAGGGACGAAACACCATATATTTT.

The rearrangement links TRBV5-1 to TRBJ1-6; no clear D. In germline, CDR1 is SGHRS, CDR2 YFSETQ. Trimming took off 0 bases at V and 8 bases at J, with 6 bases between the two ends. This CDR3 is 13 amino acids long. In DNA, the CDR3 is TGCGCCAGCAGCTTGGCCGAGGATTCACCCCTCCACTTT. The encoded protein is CASSLAEDSPLHF.

The rearrangement joins TRBV11-3 to TRBJ2-1; D may be TRBD1 (6 bases). The germline CDR1 and CDR2 sequences are SGHNT and YENEEA. This CDR3 spans 12 amino acids. The germline V and J ends were trimmed by 5 bases and 15 bases, with 17 bases remaining between them. The CDR3 DNA reads TGTGCCAGCAGCCGACTCCAGGGGCCGTTGTTCTTC. This translates into CASSRLQGPLFF.

V is TRBV28 and J is TRBJ2-5; TRBD1 matches 7 bases. CDR1 is MDHEN and CDR2 is SYDVKM in the germline V gene. The CDR3 contains 13 residues. The ends lost 7 bases at V and 2 bases at J; junction bases unmatched: 4. The CDR3 loop reads CASTPGQQETQYF. CDR3 nucleotide sequence: TGTGCCAGCACCCCGGGACAGCAAGAGACCCAGTACTTC.

The chain has TRBV9 and TRBJ2-2, with 7 bases matching TRBD1. J gave up 3 bases and V 2 bases, and 7 bases lay outside the gene matches. The CDR3 spans 16 residues. CDR1 is SGDLS and CDR2 is YYNGEE in the germline V gene. The CDR3 protein is CASSVNRDRDTGELFF. In nucleotides, the CDR3 is TGTGCCAGCAGCGTGAACCGGGACAGAGACACCGGGGAGCTGTTTTTT. Together with reference TRBV9 and TRBJ2-2, the CDR3 gives the full variable domain: DSGVTQTPKHLITATGQRVTLRCSPRSGDLSVYWYQQSLDQGLQFLIQYYNGEERAKGNILERFSAQQFPDLHSELNLSSLELGDSALYFCASSVNRDRDTGELFFGEGSRLTVL.

The gene calls are TRBV5-1 and TRBJ2-5, with 10 positions matching TRBD2. Near its end, the DNA agrees better with TRBJ2-7, so the J call may be wrong. Germline V gene sequence: CDR1 SGHRS, CDR2 YFSETQ. The CDR3 runs 16 residues. The CDR3 region has the DNA TGCGCCAGCAGCTCCTCGGAGCGGGGGGGATCCTACGAGCAGTACTTC. Encoded protein: CASSSSERGGSYEQYF.

This chain joins TRBV9 and TRBJ1-3; D might be TRBD1 (5 bases). This CDR3 comprises 15 residues. V was shortened by 3 bases and J by 0 bases, with 10 bases between the two germline ends. From germline, CDR1 is SGDLS and CDR2 YYNGEE. The CDR3 DNA is TGTGCCAGCAGCGCCCGGGACTTCTCTGGAAACACCATATATTTT. Amino acids: CASSARDFSGNTIYF.

The chain recombines TRBV6-6 with TRBJ2-7, with a possible D match to TRBD1 (6 bases). This CDR3 is 14 amino acids long. The germline CDR1 and CDR2 sequences are MNHNY and SVGAGI (reference sequence). Trimming removed 5 bases at V and 5 bases at J, with 16 bases between. CDR3 bases: TGTGCCAGCAGTAAGGCAGGGGATACGGACGAGCAGTACTTC. This encodes CASSKAGDTDEQYF.

The rearrangement uses TRBV7-9 and TRBJ2-5; D may be TRBD1 (6 bases). CDR1 is SEHNR, CDR2 FQNEAQ, per germline (reference sequence). The CDR3 spans 13 residues. Trimming removed 4 bases from V and 2 bases from J, with 8 bases in between. The CDR3 loop is CASSWTAQETQYF. The CDR3 DNA reads TGTGCCAGCAGCTGGACAGCACAAGAGACCCAGTACTTC.